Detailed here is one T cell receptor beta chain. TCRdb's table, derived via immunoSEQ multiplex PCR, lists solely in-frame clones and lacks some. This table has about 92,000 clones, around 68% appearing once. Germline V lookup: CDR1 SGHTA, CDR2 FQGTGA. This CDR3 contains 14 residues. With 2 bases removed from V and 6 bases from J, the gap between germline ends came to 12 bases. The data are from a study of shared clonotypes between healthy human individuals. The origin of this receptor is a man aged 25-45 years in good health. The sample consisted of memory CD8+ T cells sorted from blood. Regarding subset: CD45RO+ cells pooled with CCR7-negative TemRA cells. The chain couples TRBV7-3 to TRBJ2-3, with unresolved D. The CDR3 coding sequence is TGTGCCAGCAGCTTACTTGCAGTGAGGGATACGCAGTATTTT. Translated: CASSLLAVRDTQYF.